Below, 5 T cell receptor beta chains from the same sample are listed, as sequenced in a study of T cell repertoires in cytomegalovirus infection. Using its own MiXCR run on the reads, TCRdb lists one record per CDR3 protein. The sample includes about 360,000 distinct CDR3 sequences, about a sixth of them seen just once. Sequencing used PBMCs. Receptors were obtained from a human donor in good health (CMV status not recorded). Some clones in this sample may be carry-over from other donors' samples.

This clonotype was recorded at least ten times. This chain links TRBV7-2 with TRBJ2-5; no clear D gene. V gave up 5 bases and J gave up 4 bases, with 17 bases separating them. The V gene's germline CDR1 is SGHTA and CDR2 FQGNSA. The CDR3 extends over 15 amino acids. CDR3 protein: CASSPSSGDRETQYF. In DNA form, the CDR3 reads TGTGCCAGCAGCCCCAGTTCCGGAGATCGAGAGACCCAGTACTTC. Based on the CDR3 plus reference TRBV7-2 and TRBJ2-5, the full variable domain is GAGVSQSPSNKVTEKGKDVELRCDPISGHTALYWYRQSLGQGLEFLIYFQGNSAPDKSGLPSDRFSAERTGGSVSTLTIQRTQQEDSAVYLCASSPSSGDRETQYFGPGTRLLVL.

The J gene is TRBJ2-7, the V gene TRBV15, with 9 bases that match TRBD1. V dropped 6 bases and J dropped 5; count of bases not matched to a gene: 11. The CDR3 has 15 amino acids. In germline, CDR1 is LNHNV, CDR2 YYDKDF (reference sequence). The CDR3 sequence is CATSRNLGQGHEQYF. The CDR3, as DNA: TGTGCCACCAGTCGGAATTTGGGACAGGGCCACGAGCAGTACTTC.

The V and J genes are TRBV20-1 and TRBJ2-1; 7 bases fit TRBD2. Germline V gene sequence: CDR1 DFQATT, CDR2 SNEGSKA (reference sequence). CDR3 length: 15 residues. V was clipped by 6 bases and J by 0 bases; unmatched bases: 8. As DNA, the CDR3 is TGCAGTGCCAGACCCCCTAGCGGCTCCTACAATGAGCAGTTCTTC. Protein sequence: CSARPPSGSYNEQFF.

This clonotype was picked up a small number of times. The chain links TRBV6-6 to TRBJ1-1; D remains ambiguous. In germline, CDR1 is MNHNY, CDR2 SVGAGI (reference sequence). V dropped 8 bases and J dropped 0 bases, with 13 bases sitting between them. The length of the CDR3 is 14 residues. CDR3 DNA sequence: TGTGCCAGCTCGTGGACCGGGATGAACACTGAAGCTTTCTTT. It encodes CASSWTGMNTEAFF.

This sequence joins TRBV19 and TRBJ1-5; D is undetermined. CDR1 LNHDA and CDR2 SQIVND come from the germline V gene (reference sequence). The CDR3 is 14 residues long. Trimming removed 7 bases at V and 9 bases at J, with 19 bases between. The CDR3 sequence: CASTHLASHGPQHF. Written as DNA, the CDR3 is TGTGCCAGTACCCATCTAGCTTCGCACGGGCCCCAGCATTTT. The full variable domain, in which reference TRBV19 and TRBJ1-5 provide the parts outside the CDR3, is DGGITQSPKYLFRKEGQNVTLSCEQNLNHDAMYWYRQDPGQGLRLIYYSQIVNDFQKGDIAEGYSVSREKKESFPLTVTSAQKNPTAFYLCASTHLASHGPQHFGDGTRLSIL.